This T cell receptor (beta chain) was retrieved from a study of regulatory T cells in long-lasting Graves disease. In germline, CDR1 is SGHDT, CDR2 YYEEEE. V was shortened by 6 bases and J by 6 bases, with 19 bases between the two germline ends. This CDR3 contains 14 residues. Overall study findings and caveats: The analysis examined peripheral blood only and excluded thyroid tissue.

Time point of the sample: persistent/refractory GD, antithyroid drugs over 5 years with positive TRAb. From RNA extracted from PBMCs, the TCR library was made. To make TCR beta libraries, researchers used iRepertoire HTBI primers and Arm-PCR of CDR3 regions. MiXCR was run by TCRdb on the multiplex PCR reads, yielding one entry per CDR3 protein. This table has approximately 470,000 distinct CDR3 sequences, about 20% appearing once. In its sample, this clonotype was seen many times. What it recognizes is unknown. This chain connects TRBV5-6 to TRBJ2-7; D may match TRBD1 or TRBD2 (5 bases each). The source was peripheral blood mononuclear cells (PBMCs), collected when the disease was refractory, from a patient treated with antithyroid drugs. This clonotype was obtained from a female donor with Graves disease. Written as DNA, the CDR3 is TGTGCCAGCACAATCGGACCCGGGACGGTCGAGCAGTACTTC. This sequence encodes CASTIGPGTVEQYF.